This T cell receptor beta chain was obtained from a study of cytomegalovirus exposure and HLA in healthy donors. Study summary: Both the roughly 120 validation repertoires and the roughly 700 first-cohort repertoires used the same platform, as reported by a later analysis.

A roughly 130-subject validation cohort, separate from the approximately 670-subject first cohort, supplied the donors. A note on this clone: Antigen specificity is unknown.

The CDR3 sequence is 15 residues long. Germline assignment: CDR1 SGHDT and CDR2 YYEEEE. Trimming left V 2 bases short and J 6 bases short, with 17 bases between. Study-wide results and limits: Associated with cytomegalovirus, according to the listing, were 150 to 200 TCR beta chains. Most TCR sequences were uncommon, yet certain public TCRs appeared in many donors.

The protocol was immunoSEQ multiplex PCR, while the TCRdb copy is restricted to in-frame clones and leaves out a portion. The sample has about 250,000 clones, less than 90% seen once. Sequencing was performed on PBMCs. This receptor was taken from a man between 18 and 35 years old in good health and CMV-seropositive. The chain combines TRBV5-6 with TRBJ1-1, with D tentatively TRBD1 (6 bases). CDR3 sequence (DNA): TGTGCCAGCAGCTTATTATGGCCAGGGGCCTCTGAAGCTTTCTTT. Translation: CASSLLWPGASEAFF.